Listed below are T cell receptor beta chains from one sample, sequenced in a study of shared clonotypes between healthy human individuals. Sequenced by immunoSEQ multiplex PCR; TCRdb stores in-frame clones only, minus some. This sample has about 2 million clones, with approximately 94% found just once. Source material: naive CD8+ T cells sorted from blood. These receptors came from a man aged 18 to 35 in good health. The CDR3 runs from the conserved cysteine through the conserved F or W. The D gene is left open where the match is weak. Clone size is shown for a subset of rows, as once, few, many or a class of expanded clone.

clone size	V gene	J gene	D gene	CDR3 DNA	CDR3 protein
NA	TRBV13	TRBJ2-1	TRBD2	TGTGCCAGCAGCTTAGGACTAGCGGGAGGGAGCTCCTACAATGAGCAGTTCTTC	CASSLGLAGGSSYNEQFF
NA	TRBV19	TRBJ1-2	NA	TGTGCCAGTAGTATTCGGGTAATGGATGGCTACACCTTC	CASSIRVMDGYTF
NA	TRBV19	TRBJ2-1	TRBD2	TGTGCCAGTAAGGGAGACGAGGCTAGCGGGGGCCGAGGGTTCTTC	CASKGDEASGGRGFF
NA	TRBV11-3	TRBJ1-1	NA	TGTGCCAGCAGCTTAATGGGGAACACTGAAGCTTTCTTT	CASSLMGNTEAFF
once	TRBV4-3	TRBJ1-2	TRBD1	TGCGCCAGCAGCCAAGACGGGACAGGGGTTGGCTACACCTTC	CASSQDGTGVGYTF
NA	TRBV4-3	TRBJ2-7	TRBD2	TGCGCCAGCAGCCAAGATTGGGCGGGAGGGCCGGTAGGATCCTACGAGCAGTACTTC	CASSQDWAGGPVGSYEQYF
NA	TRBV15	TRBJ2-1	TRBD1	TGTGCCACCAGCAGAGACGCTCAACAGGGGAATGAGCAGTTCTTC	CATSRDAQQGNEQFF
NA	TRBV4-1	TRBJ2-7	NA	TGCGCCAGCAGCCTAGGGGGTTCCTACGAGCAGTACTTC	CASSLGGSYEQYF
NA	TRBV5-1	TRBJ2-7	NA	TGCGCCAGCAGCTTGGCTCCCACCTACGAGCAGTACTTC	CASSLAPTYEQYF
NA	TRBV5-8	TRBJ1-1	TRBD1	TGTGCCAGCAGCGTGTTACAGGGGACGAGGAACACTGAAGCTTTCTTT	CASSVLQGTRNTEAFF
NA	TRBV7-9	TRBJ1-2	NA	TGTGCCAGCAGCTTAGTGGGTCAAGGAGATGGCTACACCTTC	CASSLVGQGDGYTF
NA	TRBV27	TRBJ2-1	NA	TGTGCCAGCAGTTCGCCAGAATACAATGAGCAGTTCTTC	CASSSPEYNEQFF
NA	TRBV4-1	TRBJ2-1	NA	TGCGCCAGCAGCCAAGATGACTCGTGGAACGACAATGAGCAGTTCTTC	CASSQDDSWNDNEQFF
few	TRBV5-6	TRBJ2-7	NA	TGTGCCAGCAGCTTGGTTCCCAGGGAATACGAGCAGTACTTC	CASSLVPREYEQYF
NA	TRBV5-8	TRBJ2-5	NA	TGTGCCAGCAGCTTTGAGGGAAGGGACCAAGAGACCCAGTACTTC	CASSFEGRDQETQYF
NA	TRBV9	TRBJ2-3	TRBD2	TGTGCCAGCAGCTCCCGGACTAGCGGGAGCACCGGGGGAGATACGCAGTATTTT	CASSSRTSGSTGGDTQYF
NA	TRBV4-1	TRBJ1-4	NA	TGCGCCAGCAGCCAGGCTCCTTATGAAAAACTGTTTTTT	CASSQAPYEKLFF
NA	TRBV5-4	TRBJ1-4	TRBD1	TGTGCCAGCAGCTCTAAGGACAGGGGGCTTGGTGAAAAACTGTTTTTT	CASSSKDRGLGEKLFF
NA	TRBV6-1	TRBJ1-4	TRBD1	TGTGCCAGCAGTGAAGACAGGGGTGAAAAACTGTTTTTT	CASSEDRGEKLFF
once	TRBV10-1	TRBJ2-3	TRBD2	TGCGCCAGCAGTGATAGCGGGGGGGGTCGGACAGATACGCAGTATTTT	CASSDSGGGRTDTQYF
NA	TRBV7-6	TRBJ1-4	NA	TGTGCCAGCAGCTTACACGGGGATAATGAAAAACTGTTTTTT	CASSLHGDNEKLFF
few	TRBV14	TRBJ1-2	NA	TGTGCCAGCAGCCAAAGCCAGTCCTATGGCTACACCTTC	CASSQSQSYGYTF
NA	TRBV5-6	TRBJ2-1	TRBD2	TGTGCCAGCAGCTGGACTAGCGGGATATACAATGAGCAGTTCTTC	CASSWTSGIYNEQFF
NA	TRBV19	TRBJ1-5	TRBD1	TGTGCCAGTAGTAGCGGACAGGGCATCTATAGCAATCAGCCCCAGCATTTT	CASSSGQGIYSNQPQHF
NA	TRBV19	TRBJ2-1	TRBD2	TGTGCCAGTACCCTCGGGGGGAGGGTTAACAATGAGCAGTTCTTC	CASTLGGRVNNEQFF
NA	TRBV9	TRBJ1-1	TRBD1	TGTGCCAGCAGCTTACAGGGGGAGGGCACTGAAGCTTTCTTT	CASSLQGEGTEAFF
NA	TRBV2	TRBJ1-4	NA	TGTGCCAGCAGCGAGTCAGGGTGGCAGGAAAAACTGTTTTTT	CASSESGWQEKLFF
NA	TRBV5-1	TRBJ2-1	TRBD2	TGCGCCAGCAGGTTTACTAGCGGGCCGTACAATGAGCAGTTCTTC	CASRFTSGPYNEQFF
NA	TRBV6-5	TRBJ2-7	TRBD1	TGTGCCAGCAGATCATTACAGGGGGCTGAGGAGCAGTACTTC	CASRSLQGAEEQYF
NA	TRBV27	TRBJ2-1	TRBD2	TGTGCCAGCGGAATACTAGCGGGAGCTGGCTACAATGAGCAGTTCTTC	CASGILAGAGYNEQFF
NA	TRBV7-2	TRBJ1-2	NA	TGTGCCAGCAGCTTAGCCACAGCGGACTTTGGCTATGGCTACACCTTC	CASSLATADFGYGYTF
NA	TRBV9	TRBJ2-7	NA	TGTGCCAGCAGCGCCGATAGCGTGGACGAGCAGTACTTC	CASSADSVDEQYF
NA	TRBV30	TRBJ2-2	NA	TGTGCCTGGAGTCAAGTCCTCAGACCCGGGGAGCTGTTTTTT	CAWSQVLRPGELFF
NA	TRBV9	TRBJ2-5	TRBD1	TGTGCCAGCAGCAATTGGGACAGTGGGGAGACCCAGTACTTC	CASSNWDSGETQYF